The present entry profiles one TCR beta chain with its context. This may be a read error, as it is one base from a much larger clone. The sample carries other DNA sequences with the same CDR3. These data come from a study of shared clonotypes between healthy human individuals. Clones were sequenced by immunoSEQ multiplex PCR, and TCRdb holds only the in-frame ones, with some missing. Seen here are 640,000 or so clones, around 72% observed once, and the top ten hold approximately 2%. Germline CDR1 and CDR2: SQVTM and ANQGSEA. This CDR3 is 12 amino acids long. V lost 3 bases to trimming and J lost 0 bases, with 4 bases between them.

The sequenced material came from memory CD4+ T cells sorted from blood. The subset: CD45RA-negative fraction. The chain couples TRBV29-1 to TRBJ2-3; D unresolved. The TCR was taken from a woman in her twenties or thirties in good health. The CDR3 is CSVEVSTDTQYF. For the CDR3, the DNA is TGCAGCGTTGAGGTCAGCACAGATACGCAGTATTTT.